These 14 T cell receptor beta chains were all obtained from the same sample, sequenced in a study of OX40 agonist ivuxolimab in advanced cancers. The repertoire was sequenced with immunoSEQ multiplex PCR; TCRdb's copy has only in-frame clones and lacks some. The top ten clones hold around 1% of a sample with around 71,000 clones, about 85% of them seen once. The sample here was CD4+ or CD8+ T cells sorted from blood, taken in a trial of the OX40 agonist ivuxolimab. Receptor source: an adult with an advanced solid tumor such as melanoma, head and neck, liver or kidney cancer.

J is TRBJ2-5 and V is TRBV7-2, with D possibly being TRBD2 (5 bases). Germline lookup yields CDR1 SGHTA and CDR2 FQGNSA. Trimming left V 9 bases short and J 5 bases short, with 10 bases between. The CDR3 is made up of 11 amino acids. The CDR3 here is CASTSHETQYF. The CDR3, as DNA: TGTGCCAGTACTAGTCATGAGACCCAGTACTTC.

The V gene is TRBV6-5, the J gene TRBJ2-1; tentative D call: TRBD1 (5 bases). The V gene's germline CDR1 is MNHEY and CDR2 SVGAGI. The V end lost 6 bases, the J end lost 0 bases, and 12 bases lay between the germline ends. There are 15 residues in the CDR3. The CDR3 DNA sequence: TGTGCCAGCAGAACGACAGTCAGCTCCTACAATGAGCAGTTCTTC. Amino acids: CASRTTVSSYNEQFF.

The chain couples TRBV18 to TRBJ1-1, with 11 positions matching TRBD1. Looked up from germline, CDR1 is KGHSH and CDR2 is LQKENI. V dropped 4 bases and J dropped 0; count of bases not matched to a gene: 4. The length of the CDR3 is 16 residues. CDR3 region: CASSQGQGALNTEAFF. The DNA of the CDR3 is TGTGCCAGCTCACAAGGACAGGGGGCCCTGAACACTGAAGCTTTCTTT.

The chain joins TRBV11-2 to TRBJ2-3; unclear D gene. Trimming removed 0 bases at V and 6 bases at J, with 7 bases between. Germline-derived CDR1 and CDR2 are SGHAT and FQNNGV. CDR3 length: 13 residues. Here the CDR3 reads CASSLDLGDTQYF. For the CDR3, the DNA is TGTGCCAGCAGCTTAGATCTCGGCGATACGCAGTATTTT. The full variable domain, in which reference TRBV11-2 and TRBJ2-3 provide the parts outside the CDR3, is EAGVAQSPRYKIIEKRQSVAFWCNPISGHATLYWYQQILGQGPKLLIQFQNNGVVDDSQLPKDRFSAERLKGVDSTLKIQPAKLEDSAVYLCASSLDLGDTQYFGPGTRLTVL.

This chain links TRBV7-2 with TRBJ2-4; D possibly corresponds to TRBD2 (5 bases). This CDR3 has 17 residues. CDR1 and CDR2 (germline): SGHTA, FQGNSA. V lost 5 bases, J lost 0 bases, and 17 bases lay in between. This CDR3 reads CASSPLSGGSAKNIQYF. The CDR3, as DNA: TGTGCCAGCAGCCCACTGAGTGGAGGTTCAGCCAAAAACATTCAGTACTTC. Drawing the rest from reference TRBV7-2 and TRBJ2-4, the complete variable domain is GAGVSQSPSNKVTEKGKDVELRCDPISGHTALYWYRQSLGQGLEFLIYFQGNSAPDKSGLPSDRFSAERTGGSVSTLTIQRTQQEDSAVYLCASSPLSGGSAKNIQYFGAGTRLSVL.

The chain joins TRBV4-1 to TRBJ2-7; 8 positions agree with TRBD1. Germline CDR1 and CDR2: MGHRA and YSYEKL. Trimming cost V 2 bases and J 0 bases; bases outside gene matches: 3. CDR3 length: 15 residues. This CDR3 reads CASSQRTGNSYEQYF. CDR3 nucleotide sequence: TGCGCCAGCAGCCAACGGACAGGGAACTCCTACGAGCAGTACTTC.

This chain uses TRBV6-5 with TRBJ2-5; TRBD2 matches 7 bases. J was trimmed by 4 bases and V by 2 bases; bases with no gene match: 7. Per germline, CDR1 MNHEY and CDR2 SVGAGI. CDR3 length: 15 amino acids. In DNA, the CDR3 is TGTGCCAGCAGTTACGCGGCGGGAGTAGGAGAGACCCAGTACTTC. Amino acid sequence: CASSYAAGVGETQYF.

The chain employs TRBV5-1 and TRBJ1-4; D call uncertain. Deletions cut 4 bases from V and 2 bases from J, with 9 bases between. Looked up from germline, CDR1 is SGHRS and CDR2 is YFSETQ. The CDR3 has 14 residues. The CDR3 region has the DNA TGCGCCAGCAGCCCCGCCGGGACTAATGAAAAACTGTTTTTT. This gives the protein CASSPAGTNEKLFF.

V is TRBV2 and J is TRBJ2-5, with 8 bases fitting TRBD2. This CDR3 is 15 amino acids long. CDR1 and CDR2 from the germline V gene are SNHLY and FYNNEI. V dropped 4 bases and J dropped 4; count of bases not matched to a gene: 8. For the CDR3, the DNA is TGTGCCAGCAGTGCGGATGCGGGAGGCGGAGAGACCCAGTACTTC. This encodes CASSADAGGGETQYF. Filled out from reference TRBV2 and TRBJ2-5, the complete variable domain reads EPEVTQTPSHQVTQMGQEVILRCVPISNHLYFYWYRQILGQKVEFLVSFYNNEISEKSEIFDDQFSVERPDGSNFTLKIRSTKLEDSAMYFCASSADAGGGETQYFGPGTRLLVL.

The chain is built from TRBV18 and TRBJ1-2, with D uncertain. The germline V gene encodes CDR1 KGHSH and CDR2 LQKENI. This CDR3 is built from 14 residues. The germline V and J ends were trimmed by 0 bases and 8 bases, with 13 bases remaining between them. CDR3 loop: CASSPPAGPKGYTF. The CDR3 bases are TGTGCCAGCTCACCACCGGCGGGCCCGAAAGGCTACACCTTC.

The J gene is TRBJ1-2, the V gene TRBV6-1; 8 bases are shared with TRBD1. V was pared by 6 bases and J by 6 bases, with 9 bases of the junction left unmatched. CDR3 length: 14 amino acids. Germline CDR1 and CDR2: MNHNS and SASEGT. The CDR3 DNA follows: TGTGCCAGCAGACCAGGACAGGGCGTTGATGGCTACACCTTC. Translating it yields CASRPGQGVDGYTF.

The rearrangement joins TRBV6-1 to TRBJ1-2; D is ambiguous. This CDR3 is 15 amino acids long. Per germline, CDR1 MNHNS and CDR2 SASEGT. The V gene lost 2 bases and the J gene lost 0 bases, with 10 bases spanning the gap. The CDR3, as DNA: TGTGCCAGCAGTGAACAGCACACCTCTAACTATGGCTACACCTTC. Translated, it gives CASSEQHTSNYGYTF.

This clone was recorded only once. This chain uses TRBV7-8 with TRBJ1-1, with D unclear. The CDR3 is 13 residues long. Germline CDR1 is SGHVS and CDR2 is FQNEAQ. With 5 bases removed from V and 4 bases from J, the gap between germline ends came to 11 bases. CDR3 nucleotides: TGTGCCAGCAGCATTTTGATGGGCACTGAAGCTTTCTTT. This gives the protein CASSILMGTEAFF. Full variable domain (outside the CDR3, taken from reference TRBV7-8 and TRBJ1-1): GAGVSQSPRYKVAKRGQDVALRCDPISGHVSLFWYQQALGQGPEFLTYFQNEAQLDKSGLPSDRFFAERPEGSVSTLKIQRTQQEDSAVYLCASSILMGTEAFFGQGTRLTVV.

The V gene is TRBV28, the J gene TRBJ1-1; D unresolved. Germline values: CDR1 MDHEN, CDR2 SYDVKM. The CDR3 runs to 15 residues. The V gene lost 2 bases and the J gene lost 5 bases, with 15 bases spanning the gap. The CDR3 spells CASSLNSGGKTEAFF. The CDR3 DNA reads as TGTGCCAGCAGTTTAAACTCCGGAGGGAAAACTGAAGCTTTCTTT.